This T cell receptor (beta chain) comes out of a study of OX40 agonist ivuxolimab in advanced cancers. At the level of the study: Ivuxolimab, an agonistic anti-OX40 (CD134) antibody, was given to patients. General study results and limits: CD4+ and CD8+ blood T cells expanded clonally by week 6 at 0.1 to 3.0 mg/kg.

Profiled with immunoSEQ multiplex PCR; TCRdb holds only in-frame clones, not every one. The data hold 85,000 to 100,000 clones, with around 85% observed a single time. Note on this clone: The target antigen is unknown.

V lost 2 bases and J lost 1, with 7 bases in between. This CDR3 is 14 amino acids long. Germline assignment: CDR1 MDHEN and CDR2 SYDVKM. The chain is built from TRBV28 and TRBJ2-3; D call uncertain. The specimen was CD4+ or CD8+ T cells sorted from blood, collected in a trial of the OX40 agonist ivuxolimab. This clonotype was obtained from an adult with an advanced solid tumor such as melanoma, head and neck, liver or kidney cancer. Written as DNA, the CDR3 is TGTGCCAGCAGTTTAGTGGGCGGCACAGATACGCAGTATTTT. Its translation: CASSLVGGTDTQYF.